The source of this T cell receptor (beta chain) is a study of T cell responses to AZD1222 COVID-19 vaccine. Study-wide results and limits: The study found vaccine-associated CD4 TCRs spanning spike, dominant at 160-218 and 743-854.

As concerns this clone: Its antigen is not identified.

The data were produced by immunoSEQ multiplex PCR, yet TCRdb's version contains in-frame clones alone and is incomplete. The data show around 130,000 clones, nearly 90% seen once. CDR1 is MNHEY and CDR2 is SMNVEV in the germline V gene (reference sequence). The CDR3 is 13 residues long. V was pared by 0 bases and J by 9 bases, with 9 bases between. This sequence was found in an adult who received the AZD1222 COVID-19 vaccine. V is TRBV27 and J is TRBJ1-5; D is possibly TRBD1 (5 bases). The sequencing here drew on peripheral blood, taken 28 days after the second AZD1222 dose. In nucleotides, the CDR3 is TGTGCCAGCAGTTTATCGTGGGGCGGGCCCCAGCATTTT. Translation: CASSLSWGGPQHF.